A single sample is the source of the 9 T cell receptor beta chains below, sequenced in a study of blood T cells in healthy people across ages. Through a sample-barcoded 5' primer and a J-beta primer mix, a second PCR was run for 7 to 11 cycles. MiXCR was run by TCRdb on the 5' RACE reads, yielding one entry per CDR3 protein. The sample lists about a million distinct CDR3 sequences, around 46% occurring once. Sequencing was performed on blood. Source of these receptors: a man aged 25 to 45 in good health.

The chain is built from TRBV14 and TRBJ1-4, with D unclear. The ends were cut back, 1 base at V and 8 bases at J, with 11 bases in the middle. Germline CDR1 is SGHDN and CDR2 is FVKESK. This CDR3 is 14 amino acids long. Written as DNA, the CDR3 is TGTGCCAGCAGCCAAGGAGCCAGGAGAGAAAAACTGTTTTTT. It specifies CASSQGARREKLFF.

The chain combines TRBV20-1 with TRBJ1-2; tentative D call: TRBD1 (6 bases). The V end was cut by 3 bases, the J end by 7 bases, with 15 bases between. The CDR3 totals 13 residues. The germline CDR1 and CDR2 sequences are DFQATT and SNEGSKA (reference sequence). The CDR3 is CSARADRNLGYTF. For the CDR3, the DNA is TGCAGTGCTAGGGCAGACAGGAATCTTGGCTACACCTTC.

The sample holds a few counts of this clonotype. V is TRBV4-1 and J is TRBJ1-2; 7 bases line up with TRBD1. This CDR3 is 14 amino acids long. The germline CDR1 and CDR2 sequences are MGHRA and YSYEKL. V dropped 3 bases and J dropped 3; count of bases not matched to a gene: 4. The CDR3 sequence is CASSHPGQDYGYTF. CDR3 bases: TGCGCCAGCAGCCACCCCGGACAGGACTATGGCTACACCTTC.

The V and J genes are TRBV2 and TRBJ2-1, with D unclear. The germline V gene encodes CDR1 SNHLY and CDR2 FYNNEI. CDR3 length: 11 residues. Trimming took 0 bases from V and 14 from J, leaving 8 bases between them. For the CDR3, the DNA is TGTGCCAGCAGTGAAGCAGATTGGGAGTTCTTC. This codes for CASSEADWEFF.

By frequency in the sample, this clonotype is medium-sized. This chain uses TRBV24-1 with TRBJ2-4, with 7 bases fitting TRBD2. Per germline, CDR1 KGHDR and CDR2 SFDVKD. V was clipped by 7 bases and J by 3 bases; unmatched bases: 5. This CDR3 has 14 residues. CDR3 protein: CATSVPGGKNIQYF. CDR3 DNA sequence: TGTGCCACCAGCGTCCCGGGAGGCAAAAACATTCAGTACTTC.

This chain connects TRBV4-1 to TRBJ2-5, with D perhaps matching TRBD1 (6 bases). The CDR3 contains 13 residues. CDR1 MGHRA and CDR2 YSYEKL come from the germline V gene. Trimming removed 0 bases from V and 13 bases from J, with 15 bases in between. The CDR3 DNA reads TGCGCCAGCAGCCAAGACTTGAGGGCAGGGGCGTACTTC. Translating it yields CASSQDLRAGAYF.

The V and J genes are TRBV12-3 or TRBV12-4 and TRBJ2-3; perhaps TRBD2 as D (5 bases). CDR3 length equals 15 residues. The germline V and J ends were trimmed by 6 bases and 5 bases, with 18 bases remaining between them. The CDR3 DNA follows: TGTGCCAGCAGATTTTGGGGAGTGAGTGGAGATACGCAGTATTTT. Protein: CASRFWGVSGDTQYF.

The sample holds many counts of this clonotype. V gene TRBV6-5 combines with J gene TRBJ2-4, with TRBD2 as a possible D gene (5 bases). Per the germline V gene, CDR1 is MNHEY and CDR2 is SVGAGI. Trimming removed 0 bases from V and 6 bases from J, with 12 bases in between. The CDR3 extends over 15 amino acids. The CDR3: CASSYSSPGINIQYF. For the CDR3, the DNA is TGTGCCAGCAGTTACTCGAGTCCGGGGATAAACATTCAGTACTTC.

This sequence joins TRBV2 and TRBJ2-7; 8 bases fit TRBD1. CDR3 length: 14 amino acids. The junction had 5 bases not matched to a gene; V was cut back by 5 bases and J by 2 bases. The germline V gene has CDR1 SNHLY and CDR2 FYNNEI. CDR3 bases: TGTGCCAGCAGTTACAGACAGGGGACCTACGAGCAGTACTTC. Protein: CASSYRQGTYEQYF.